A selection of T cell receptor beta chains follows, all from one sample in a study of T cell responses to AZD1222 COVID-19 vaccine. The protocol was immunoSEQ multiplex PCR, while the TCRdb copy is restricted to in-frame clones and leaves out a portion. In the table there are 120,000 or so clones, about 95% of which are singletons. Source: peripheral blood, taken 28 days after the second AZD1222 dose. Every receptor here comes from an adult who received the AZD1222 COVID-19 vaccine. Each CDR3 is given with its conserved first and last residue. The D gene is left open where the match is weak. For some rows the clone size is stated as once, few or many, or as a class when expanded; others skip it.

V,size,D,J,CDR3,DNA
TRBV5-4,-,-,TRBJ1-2,CASSQQMGVTVANYGYTF,TGTGCCAGCAGCCAACAAATGGGTGTGACTGTAGCTAACTATGGCTACACCTTC
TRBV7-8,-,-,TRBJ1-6,CASSRNREVSPLHF,TGTGCCAGCAGCCGTAACAGGGAAGTTTCACCCCTCCACTTT
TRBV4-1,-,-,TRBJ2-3,CASSQANPADTQYF,TGCGCCAGCAGCCAAGCCAACCCCGCAGATACGCAGTATTTT
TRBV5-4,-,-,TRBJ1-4,CASSLRNEGLDEKLFF,TGTGCCAGCAGCTTACGCAACGAGGGGTTGGATGAAAAACTGTTTTTT
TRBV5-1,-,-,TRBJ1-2,CASSLSGDNGYTF,TGCGCCAGCAGCTTGTCTGGGGATAATGGCTACACCTTC
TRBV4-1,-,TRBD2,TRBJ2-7,CASSQGSSGLNYEQYF,TGCGCCAGCAGCCAAGGGTCTAGCGGCTTAAACTACGAGCAGTACTTC
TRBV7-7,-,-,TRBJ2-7,CASSLEGQFYEQYF,TGTGCCAGCAGCTTAGAGGGGCAGTTCTACGAGCAGTACTTC
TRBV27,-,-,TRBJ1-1,CASRGLLGTEAFF,TGTGCCAGCAGGGGATTACTCGGCACTGAAGCTTTCTTT
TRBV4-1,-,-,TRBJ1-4,CASSQDPRQAEKLFF,TGCGCCAGCAGCCAAGACCCGAGACAAGCCGAAAAACTGTTTTTT
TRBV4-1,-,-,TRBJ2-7,CASSQQGHEQYF,TGCGCCAGCAGCCAGCAGGGCCACGAGCAGTACTTC
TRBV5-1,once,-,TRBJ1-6,CASSLARGSGSSPLHF,TGCGCCAGCAGCTTGGCGCGGGGATCAGGGAGTTCACCCCTCCACTTT
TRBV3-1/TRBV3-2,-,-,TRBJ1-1,CASSSLSPSIRTEAFF,TGTGCCAGCAGCTCTCTCTCTCCTTCAATTCGCACTGAAGCTTTCTTT
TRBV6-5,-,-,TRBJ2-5,CASRDLLRQETQYF,TGTGCCAGCAGGGACTTACTAAGACAAGAGACCCAGTACTTC
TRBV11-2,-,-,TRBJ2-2,CASSLTSSNSGELFF,TGTGCCAGCAGCTTAACCTCTAGTAATAGCGGGGAGCTGTTTTTT
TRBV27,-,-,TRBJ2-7,CASSSASDYEQYF,TGTGCCAGCAGTTCAGCGAGTGACTACGAGCAGTACTTC
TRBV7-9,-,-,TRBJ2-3,CASSMTGEGADTQYF,TGTGCCAGCAGCATGACAGGGGAGGGGGCAGATACGCAGTATTTT
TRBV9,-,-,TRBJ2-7,CASSVGGSYEQYF,TGTGCCAGCAGCGTAGGCGGATCCTACGAGCAGTACTTC
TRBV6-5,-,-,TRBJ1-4,CASSYSRKKEKLFF,TGTGCCAGCAGTTACTCGAGAAAGAAAGAAAAACTGTTTTTT
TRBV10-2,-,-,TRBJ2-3,CASFSGESTDTQYF,TGCGCCAGTTTCTCAGGGGAGAGCACAGATACGCAGTATTTT